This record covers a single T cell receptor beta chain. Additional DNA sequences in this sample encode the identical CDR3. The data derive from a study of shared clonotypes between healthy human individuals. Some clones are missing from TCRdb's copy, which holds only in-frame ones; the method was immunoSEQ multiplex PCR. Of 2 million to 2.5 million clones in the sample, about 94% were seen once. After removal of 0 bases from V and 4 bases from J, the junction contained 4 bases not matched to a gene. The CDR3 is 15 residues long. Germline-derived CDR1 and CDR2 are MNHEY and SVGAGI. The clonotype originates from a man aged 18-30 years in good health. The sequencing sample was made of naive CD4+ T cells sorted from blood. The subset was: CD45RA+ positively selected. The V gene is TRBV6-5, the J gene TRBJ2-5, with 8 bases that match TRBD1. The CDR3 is CASSYSGGQGETQYF. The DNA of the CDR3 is TGTGCCAGCAGTTACTCAGGTGGACAGGGAGAGACCCAGTACTTC.